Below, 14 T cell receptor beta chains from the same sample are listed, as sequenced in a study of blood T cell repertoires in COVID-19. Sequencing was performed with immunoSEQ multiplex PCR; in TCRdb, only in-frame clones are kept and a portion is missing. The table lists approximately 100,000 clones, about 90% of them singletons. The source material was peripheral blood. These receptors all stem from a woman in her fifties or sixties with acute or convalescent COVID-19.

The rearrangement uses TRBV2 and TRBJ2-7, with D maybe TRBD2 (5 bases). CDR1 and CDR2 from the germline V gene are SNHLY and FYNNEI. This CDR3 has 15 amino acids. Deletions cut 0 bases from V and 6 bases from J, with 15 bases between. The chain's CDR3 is CASSEALQTRSEQYF. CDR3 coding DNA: TGTGCCAGCAGTGAAGCGCTTCAAACTAGGAGCGAGCAGTACTTC.

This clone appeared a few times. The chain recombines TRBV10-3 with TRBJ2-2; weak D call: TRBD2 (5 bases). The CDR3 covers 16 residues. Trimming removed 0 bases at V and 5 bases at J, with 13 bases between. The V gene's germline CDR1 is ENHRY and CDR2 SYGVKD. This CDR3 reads CAISESAPGGTGELFF. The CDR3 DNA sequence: TGTGCCATCAGTGAGTCAGCACCAGGCGGGACCGGGGAGCTGTTTTTT.

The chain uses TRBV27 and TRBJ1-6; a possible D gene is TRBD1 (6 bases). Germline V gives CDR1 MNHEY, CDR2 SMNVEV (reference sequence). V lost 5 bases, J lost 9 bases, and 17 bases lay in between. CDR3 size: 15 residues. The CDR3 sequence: CASSTSGTDSSPLHF. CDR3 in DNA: TGTGCCAGCAGTACCTCCGGGACGGACAGTTCACCCCTCCACTTT.

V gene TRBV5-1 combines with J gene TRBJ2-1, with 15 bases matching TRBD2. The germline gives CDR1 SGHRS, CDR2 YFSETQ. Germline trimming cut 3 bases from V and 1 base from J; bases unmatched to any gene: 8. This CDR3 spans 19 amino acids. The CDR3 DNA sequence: TGCGCCAGCAGCTCGGGACTAGCGGGAGGCCTTTCGTCCTACAATGAGCAGTTCTTC. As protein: CASSSGLAGGLSSYNEQFF.

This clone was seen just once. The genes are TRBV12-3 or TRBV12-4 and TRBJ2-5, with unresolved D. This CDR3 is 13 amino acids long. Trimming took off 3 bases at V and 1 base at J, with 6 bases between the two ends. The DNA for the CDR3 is TGTGCCAGCAGTTTTGAAGCCCAAGAGACCCAGTACTTC. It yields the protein CASSFEAQETQYF.

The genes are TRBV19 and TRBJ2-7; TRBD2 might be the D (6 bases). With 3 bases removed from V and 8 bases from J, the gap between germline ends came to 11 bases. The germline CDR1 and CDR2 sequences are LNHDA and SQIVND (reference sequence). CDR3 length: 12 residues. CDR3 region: CASSISGSKQYF. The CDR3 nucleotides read TGTGCCAGTAGTATTTCCGGGAGTAAGCAGTACTTC.

CDR3 nucleotide sequence: TGTGCCAGCAGCTTGTGGTCTGGAGGGCAGCCCCAGCATTTT. Residues: CASSLWSGGQPQHF. The chain has TRBV7-8 and TRBJ1-5; D gene uncertain. CDR1 and CDR2 from the germline V gene are SGHVS and FQNEAQ. Trimming pared 3 bases from V and 7 bases from J, leaving 13 bases between. This CDR3 region has 14 residues.

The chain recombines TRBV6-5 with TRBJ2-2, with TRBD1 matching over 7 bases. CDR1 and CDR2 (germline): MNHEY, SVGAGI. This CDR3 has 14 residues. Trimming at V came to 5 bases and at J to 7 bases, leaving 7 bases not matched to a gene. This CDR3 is CASSMTGLNGELFF. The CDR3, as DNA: TGTGCCAGCAGTATGACAGGGTTAAACGGGGAGCTGTTTTTT.

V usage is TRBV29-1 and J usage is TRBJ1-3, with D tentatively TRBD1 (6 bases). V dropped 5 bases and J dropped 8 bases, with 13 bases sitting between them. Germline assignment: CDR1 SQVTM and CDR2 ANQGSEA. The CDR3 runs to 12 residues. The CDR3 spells CSVQQGIDTIYF. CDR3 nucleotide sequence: TGCAGCGTTCAGCAGGGGATAGACACCATATATTTT.

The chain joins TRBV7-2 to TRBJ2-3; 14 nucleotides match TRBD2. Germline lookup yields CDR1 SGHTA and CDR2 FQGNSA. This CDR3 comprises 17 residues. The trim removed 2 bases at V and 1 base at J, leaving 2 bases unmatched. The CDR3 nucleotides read TGTGCCAGCAGCTTAACGACTAGCGGGAGGGGCACAGATACGCAGTATTTT. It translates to CASSLTTSGRGTDTQYF.

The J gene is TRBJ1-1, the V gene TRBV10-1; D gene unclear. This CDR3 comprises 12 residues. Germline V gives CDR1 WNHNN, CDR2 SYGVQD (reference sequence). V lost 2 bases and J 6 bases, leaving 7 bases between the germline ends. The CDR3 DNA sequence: TGCGCCAGCAGTGAGACTGATTCTGAAGCTTTCTTT. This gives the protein CASSETDSEAFF.

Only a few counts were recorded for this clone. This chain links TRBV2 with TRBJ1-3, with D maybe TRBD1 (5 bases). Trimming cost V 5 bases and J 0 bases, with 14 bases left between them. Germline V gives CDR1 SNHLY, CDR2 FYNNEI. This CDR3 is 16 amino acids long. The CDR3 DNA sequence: TGTGCCAGCAGTTTCATGACAGCAAGCTCTGGAAACACCATATATTTT. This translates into CASSFMTASSGNTIYF.

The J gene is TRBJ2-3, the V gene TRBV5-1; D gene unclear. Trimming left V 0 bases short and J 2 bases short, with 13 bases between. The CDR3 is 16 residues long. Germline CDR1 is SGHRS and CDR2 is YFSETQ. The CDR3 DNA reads TGCGCCAGCAGCTTGGCTGGTAGCTTATACACAGATACGCAGTATTTT. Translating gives CASSLAGSLYTDTQYF.

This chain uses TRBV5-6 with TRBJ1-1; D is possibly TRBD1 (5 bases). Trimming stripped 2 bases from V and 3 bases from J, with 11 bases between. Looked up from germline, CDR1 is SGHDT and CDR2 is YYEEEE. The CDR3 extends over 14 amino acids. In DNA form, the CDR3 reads TGTGCCAGCAGCTTTTCCAGGGCGTACACTGAAGCTTTCTTT. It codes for CASSFSRAYTEAFF. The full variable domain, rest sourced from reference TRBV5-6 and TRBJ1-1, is DAGVTQSPTHLIKTRGQQVTLRCSPKSGHDTVSWYQQALGQGPQFIFQYYEEEERQRGNFPDRFSGHQFPNYSSELNVNALLLGDSALYLCASSFSRAYTEAFFGQGTRLTVV.